Below are 5 T cell receptor beta chains sequenced from a single sample in a study of shared clonotypes between healthy human individuals. Generated by immunoSEQ multiplex PCR, the TCRdb table keeps only in-frame clones and is missing some. The sample contains under 2,000,000 clones, around 96% of which appear only once. CD45RO-negative cells were positively selected for CCR7, leaving out terminally differentiated effector memory CD45RA+ cells. The sample taken for sequencing was naive CD8+ T cells sorted from blood. Source of these receptors: a man between 18 and 29 years old in good health.

This chain's CDR3 is CAWSGPLMETQYF. CDR3 nucleotides: TGTGCCTGGAGTGGCCCCCTAATGGAGACCCAGTACTTC. The V and J genes are TRBV30 and TRBJ2-5; unclear D gene. The CDR3 spans 13 residues. CDR1 and CDR2 (germline): GTSNPN, SVGIG (reference sequence). Deletions cut 1 base from V and 5 bases from J, with 11 bases between.

The chain links TRBV19 to TRBJ2-7; the match to TRBD1 covers 7 bases. Germline CDR1 LNHDA, CDR2 SQIVND (reference sequence). This CDR3 spans 14 amino acids. V lost 8 bases, J lost 0 bases, and 7 bases stayed unmatched. The chain's CDR3 is CASSAGTDSYEQYF. The DNA for the CDR3 is TGTGCCAGTTCGGCCGGGACAGACTCCTACGAGCAGTACTTC.

The chain is built from TRBV9 and TRBJ1-1, with TRBD1 matching 9 bases. The CDR3 is 15 amino acids. Germline values: CDR1 SGDLS, CDR2 YYNGEE. With 3 bases clipped from V and 4 bases from J, the junction kept 7 bases outside the gene matches. For the CDR3, the DNA is TGTGCCAGCAGCGCAACGACAGGGGGTTTCACTGAAGCTTTCTTT. Translation: CASSATTGGFTEAFF.

Concerning this clone: The sample carries other DNA sequences with the same CDR3. The chain has TRBV5-6 and TRBJ2-1; D is unclear. Germline V gives CDR1 SGHDT, CDR2 YYEEEE. The CDR3 totals 11 residues. V was clipped by 3 bases and J by 7 bases, with 5 bases between them. CDR3 bases: TGTGCCAGCAGCTCTGCGAATGAGCAGTTCTTC. This sequence encodes CASSSANEQFF.

The chain uses TRBV5-1 and TRBJ2-7; 12 bases agree with TRBD2. CDR3 size: 17 residues. Losses at the gene ends were 2 bases for V and 2 bases for J; bases not matched to a gene: 8. Germline loops: CDR1 SGHRS, CDR2 YFSETQ. The CDR3 nucleotides are TGCGCCAGCAGCTTCGGACTAGCGGGAATTGTTCCCTACGAGCAGTACTTC. Its protein is CASSFGLAGIVPYEQYF.